This T cell receptor (beta chain) was sequenced during a study of T-cell reconstitution after alpha-beta-depleted transplantation in children. As it was prepared, the TCRbeta library received unique molecular identifiers. Each CDR3 protein is one row after TCRdb ran MiXCR on the PCR reads. The repertoire has 550,000 to 800,000 distinct CDR3 sequences, over 10% of them found once; the top ten carry around 0.79%. Overall study results and limits: T-cell counts and diversity at one year post-transplant came mainly from newly produced T cells. About two months after transplant, alpha-beta T cells reportedly came from several hundred expanded graft clones. Some patients showed high day-60 TCRbeta diversity, which derived from surviving recipient T cells and thymic progenitors.

This clonotype showed up many times. Its antigen is not identified. Sequences were derived from PBMCs, sampled before TCRalphabeta/CD19-depleted stem cell transplant. This sequence originates from a girl aged 2 to 10 with congenital amegakaryocytic thrombocytopenia, due to receive a stem cell transplant.

CDR3 nucleotide sequence: TGCGCCAGCAGCGGGGATGGGTTAATCAACACTGAAGCTTTCTTT. Its protein product is CASSGDGLINTEAFF. The chain uses TRBV5-1 and TRBJ1-1; D not resolved. This CDR3 is 15 amino acids long. Trimming removed 4 bases from V and 2 bases from J, with 15 bases in between. Germline V gives CDR1 SGHRS, CDR2 YFSETQ.